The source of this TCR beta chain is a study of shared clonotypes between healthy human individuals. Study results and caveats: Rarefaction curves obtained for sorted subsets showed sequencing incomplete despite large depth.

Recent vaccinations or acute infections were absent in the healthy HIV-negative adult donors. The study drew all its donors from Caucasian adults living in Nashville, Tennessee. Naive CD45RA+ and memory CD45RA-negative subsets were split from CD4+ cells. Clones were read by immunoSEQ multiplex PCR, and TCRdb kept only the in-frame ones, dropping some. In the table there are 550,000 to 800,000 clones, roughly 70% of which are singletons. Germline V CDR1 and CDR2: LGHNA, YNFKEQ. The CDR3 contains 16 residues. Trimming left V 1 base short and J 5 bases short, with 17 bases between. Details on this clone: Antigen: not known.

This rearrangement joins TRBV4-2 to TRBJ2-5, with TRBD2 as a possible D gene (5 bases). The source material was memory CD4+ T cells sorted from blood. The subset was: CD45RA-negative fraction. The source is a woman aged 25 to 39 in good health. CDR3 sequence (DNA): TGTGCCAGCAGCCAAGCGGATAGTGAGGGAGCGGAGACCCAGTACTTC. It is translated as CASSQADSEGAETQYF.